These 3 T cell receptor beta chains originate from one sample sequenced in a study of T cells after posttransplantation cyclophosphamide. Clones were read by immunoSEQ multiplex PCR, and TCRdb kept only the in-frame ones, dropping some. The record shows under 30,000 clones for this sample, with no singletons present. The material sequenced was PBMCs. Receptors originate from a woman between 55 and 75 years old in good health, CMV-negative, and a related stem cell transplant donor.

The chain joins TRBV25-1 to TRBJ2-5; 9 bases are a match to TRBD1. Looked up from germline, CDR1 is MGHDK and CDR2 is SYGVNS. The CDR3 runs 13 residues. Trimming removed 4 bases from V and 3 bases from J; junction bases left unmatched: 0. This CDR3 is CASSGTGEETQYF. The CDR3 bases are TGTGCCAGCAGTGGGACAGGGGAAGAGACCCAGTACTTC.

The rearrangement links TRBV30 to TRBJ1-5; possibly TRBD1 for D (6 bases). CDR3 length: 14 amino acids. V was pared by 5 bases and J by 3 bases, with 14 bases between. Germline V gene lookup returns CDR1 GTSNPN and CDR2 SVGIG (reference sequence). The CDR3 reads CAWGTTGYNQPQHF. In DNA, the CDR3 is TGTGCCTGGGGAACTACAGGGTACAATCAGCCCCAGCATTTT.

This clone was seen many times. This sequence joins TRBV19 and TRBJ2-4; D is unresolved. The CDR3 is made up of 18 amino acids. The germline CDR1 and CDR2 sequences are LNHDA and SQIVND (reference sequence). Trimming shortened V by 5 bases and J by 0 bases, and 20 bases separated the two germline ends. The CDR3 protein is CASSPHPQLIKAKNIQYF. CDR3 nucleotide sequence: TGTGCCAGTAGTCCTCATCCCCAACTGATCAAAGCCAAAAACATTCAGTACTTC.